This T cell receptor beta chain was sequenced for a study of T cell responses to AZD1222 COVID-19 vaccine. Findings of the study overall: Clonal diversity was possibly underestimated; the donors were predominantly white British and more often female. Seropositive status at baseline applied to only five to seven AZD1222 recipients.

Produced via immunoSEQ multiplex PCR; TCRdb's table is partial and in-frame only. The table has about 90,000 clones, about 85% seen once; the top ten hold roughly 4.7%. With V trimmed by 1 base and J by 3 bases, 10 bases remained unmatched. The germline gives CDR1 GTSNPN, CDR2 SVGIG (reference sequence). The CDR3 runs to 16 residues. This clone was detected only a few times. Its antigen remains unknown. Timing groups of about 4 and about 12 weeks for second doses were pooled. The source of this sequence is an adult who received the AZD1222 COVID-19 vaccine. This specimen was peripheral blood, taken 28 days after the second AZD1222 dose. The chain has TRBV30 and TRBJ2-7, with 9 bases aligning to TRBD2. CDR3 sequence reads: CAWSGTGTSSYYEQYF. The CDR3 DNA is TGTGCCTGGAGTGGGACCGGGACTAGCAGTTACTACGAGCAGTACTTC.